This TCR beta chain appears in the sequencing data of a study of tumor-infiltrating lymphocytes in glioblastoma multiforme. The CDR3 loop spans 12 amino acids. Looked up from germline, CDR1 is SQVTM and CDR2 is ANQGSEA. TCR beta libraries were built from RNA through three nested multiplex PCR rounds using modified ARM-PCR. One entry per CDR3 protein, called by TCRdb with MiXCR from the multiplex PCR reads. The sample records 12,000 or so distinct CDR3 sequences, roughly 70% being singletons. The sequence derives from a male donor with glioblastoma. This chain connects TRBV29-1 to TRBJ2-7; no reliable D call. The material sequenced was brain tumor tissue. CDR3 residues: CSIEEIIYEQYF. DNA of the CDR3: TGCAGTATTGAAGAGATTATCTACGAGCAGTACTTC.